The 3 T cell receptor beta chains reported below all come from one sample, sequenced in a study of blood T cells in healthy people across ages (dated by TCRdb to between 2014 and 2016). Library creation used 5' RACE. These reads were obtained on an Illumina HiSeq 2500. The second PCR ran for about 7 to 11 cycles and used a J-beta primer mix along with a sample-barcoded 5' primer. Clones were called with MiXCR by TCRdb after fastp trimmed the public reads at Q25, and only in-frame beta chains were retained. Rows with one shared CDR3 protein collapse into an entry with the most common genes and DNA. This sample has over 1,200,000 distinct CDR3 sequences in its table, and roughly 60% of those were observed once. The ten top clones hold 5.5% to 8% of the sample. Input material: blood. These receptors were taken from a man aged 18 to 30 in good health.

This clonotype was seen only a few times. The CDR3 here is CASSGGVRAFF. The DNA for the CDR3 is TGTGCCAGCAGCGGGGGTGTCAGGGCTTTCTTT. This chain links TRBV7-2 with TRBJ1-1, with a weak D call TRBD1 (5 bases). The CDR3 runs to 11 residues. CDR1 and CDR2 from the germline V gene are SGHTA and FQGNSA. V was shortened by 5 bases and J by 11 bases, with 12 bases between the two germline ends.

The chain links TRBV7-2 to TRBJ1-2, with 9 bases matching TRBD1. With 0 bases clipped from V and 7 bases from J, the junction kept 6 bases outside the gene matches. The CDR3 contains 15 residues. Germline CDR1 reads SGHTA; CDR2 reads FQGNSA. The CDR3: CASSLAGTGKFGYTF. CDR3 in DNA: TGTGCCAGCAGCTTAGCCGGGACAGGGAAGTTTGGCTACACCTTC.

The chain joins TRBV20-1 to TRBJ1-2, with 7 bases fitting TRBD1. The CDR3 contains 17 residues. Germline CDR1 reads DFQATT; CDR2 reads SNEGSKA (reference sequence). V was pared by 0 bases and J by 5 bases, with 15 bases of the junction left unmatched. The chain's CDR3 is CSARDDRENYLRYGYTF. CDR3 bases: TGCAGTGCTAGAGATGACAGGGAGAATTATTTACGGTATGGCTACACCTTC.